This T cell receptor beta chain was captured by sequencing in a study of human T cells and chemical hapten exposure. Time point defined: patch test 3, about 24 weeks after DPC sensitization. Treatment: therapeutic diphenylcyclopropenone sensitization with weekly scalp DPC. TCRdb re-derived calls from the RACE reads in MiXCR, one entry per CDR3 protein. Of approximately 71,000 distinct CDR3 sequences detected, 11% appear once; the ten largest clones hold roughly 1.5%. Many counts were recorded for this clonotype. This sample comprised whole blood, obtained in connection with sensitization to the hapten diphenylcyclopropenone (DPC). This TCR derives from a woman in her forties or fifties with alopecia areata. Some clones in this sample may be carry-over from other donors' samples.

CDR3 in amino acids: CASSLGPQETQYF. CDR3 bases: TGTGCCAGCAGCTTAGGACCCCAAGAGACCCAGTACTTC. The genes are TRBV7-2 and TRBJ2-5; D remains ambiguous. Trimming removed 1 base from V and 1 base from J, with 4 bases in between. The germline V gene has CDR1 SGHTA and CDR2 FQGNSA. There are 13 residues in the CDR3. Full variable domain (outside the CDR3, taken from reference TRBV7-2 and TRBJ2-5): GAGVSQSPSNKVTEKGKDVELRCDPISGHTALYWYRQSLGQGLEFLIYFQGNSAPDKSGLPSDRFSAERTGGSVSTLTIQRTQQEDSAVYLCASSLGPQETQYFGPGTRLLVL.